This TCR beta chain is from a study of shared clonotypes between healthy human individuals. The overall study: Per donor, three plates held CD4 naive cells, three held CD4 memory, two held CD8 naive and one held CD8 memory. Study observations and caveats: Memory subsets generally showed smaller estimated richness than naive subsets did. Between four donors, naive CD4 clonotypes were shared at a level of about 5%.

It was CD45RO-negative cells, positively selected for CCR7, that made up naive CD8 cells, with terminally differentiated effector memory CD45RA+ cells excluded. Sequencing was performed with immunoSEQ multiplex PCR; in TCRdb, only in-frame clones are kept and a portion is missing. The table includes 2 million to 2.5 million clones, about 92% detected once. V lost 3 bases, J lost 2 bases, and 1 base stayed unmatched. In germline, CDR1 is LNHDA, CDR2 SQIVND (reference sequence). There are 14 residues in the CDR3. This clone was seen more than once but under ten times. Its antigen is unidentified. This chain joins TRBV19 and TRBJ1-5; TRBD1 matches 7 bases. This clonotype was sampled from a man aged 18 to 35 in good health. Some clones in this sample may be carry-over from other donors' samples. Sequenced sample: naive CD8+ T cells from PBMCs. The CDR3 coding sequence is TGTGCCAGTAGTATTGACAGGGGCAATCAGCCCCAGCATTTT. This translates into CASSIDRGNQPQHF.